The 15 T cell receptor beta chains listed next were all sequenced from one sample in a study of T cells after posttransplantation cyclophosphamide. Profiled with immunoSEQ multiplex PCR; TCRdb holds only in-frame clones, not every one. The data show 45,000 to 65,000 clones, around 83% seen once. Specimen: PBMCs. These receptors came from a man in his thirties or forties with a blood cancer, CMV-positive, and with a related stem cell donor.

The V gene is TRBV12-5, the J gene TRBJ2-1; 15 bases align to TRBD2. Germline V gene lookup returns CDR1 LGHNT and CDR2 FRNRAP. This CDR3 has 14 residues. J gave up 7 bases and V 7 bases, and 2 bases lay outside the gene matches. Here the CDR3 DNA reads TGTGCTAGTGCCGGGACTAGCGGGAGGAATGAGCAGTTCTTC. It yields the protein CASAGTSGRNEQFF.

The rearrangement links TRBV25-1 to TRBJ2-5, with a tentative D call TRBD2 (6 bases). Germline CDR1 reads MGHDK; CDR2 reads SYGVNS. CDR3 length equals 16 residues. Trimming stripped 4 bases from V and 5 bases from J, with 20 bases between. The CDR3 region has the DNA TGTGCCAGCAGTGGGTCGCGGGCTAGCGTAGTCGAGACCCAGTACTTC. This gives the protein CASSGSRASVVETQYF.

The chain has TRBV30 and TRBJ1-6; D gene unclear. Trimming removed 0 bases from V and 14 bases from J, with 14 bases in between. Looked up from germline, CDR1 is GTSNPN and CDR2 is SVGIG (reference sequence). The CDR3 covers 13 residues. CDR3 residues: CAWSVDGSSALHF. The CDR3 bases are TGTGCCTGGAGTGTAGATGGGAGCTCGGCCCTCCACTTT.

This chain joins TRBV7-2 and TRBJ2-7; D uncertain. In germline, CDR1 is SGHTA, CDR2 FQGNSA. V lost 0 bases and J 4 bases, leaving 4 bases between the germline ends. The CDR3 extends over 12 amino acids. CDR3 sequence: CASSLALYEQYF. CDR3 DNA sequence: TGTGCCAGCAGCTTAGCGTTATACGAGCAGTACTTC.

The CDR3 coding sequence is TGTGCCAGCAGTTCCCCAGACAGGTTAACCTACGAGCAGTACTTC. Amino acid sequence: CASSSPDRLTYEQYF. The chain recombines TRBV28 with TRBJ2-7; perhaps TRBD1 as D (6 bases). This CDR3 has 15 amino acids. Per the germline V gene, CDR1 is MDHEN and CDR2 is SYDVKM. V was trimmed by 4 bases and J by 2 bases, leaving 15 bases between them.

The V gene is TRBV9, the J gene TRBJ2-6, with 8 bases fitting TRBD2. CDR1 and CDR2 (germline): SGDLS, YYNGEE. V trimming: 3 bases; J trimming: 0 bases; junction bases outside the gene matches: 11. This CDR3 has 19 amino acids. In nucleotides, the CDR3 is TGTGCCAGCAGCGGCTCGGCGGTTAGCGGGAACTCTGGGGCCAACGTCCTGACTTTC. Protein product: CASSGSAVSGNSGANVLTF.

This chain connects TRBV2 to TRBJ1-1; D is ambiguous. Trimming took off 6 bases at V and 2 bases at J, with 10 bases between the two ends. CDR3 size: 13 residues. CDR1 is SNHLY, CDR2 FYNNEI, per germline. CDR3 nucleotides: TGTGCCAGCAGGGAACCAGGTAACACTGAAGCTTTCTTT. It translates to CASREPGNTEAFF.

The chain links TRBV9 to TRBJ2-1; D gene uncertain. Germline V lookup: CDR1 SGDLS, CDR2 YYNGEE. There are 15 residues in the CDR3. The V end lost 7 bases, the J end lost 0 bases, and 14 bases lay between the germline ends. The CDR3 here is CASAKLGSSYNEQFF. The CDR3 DNA reads TGTGCCAGCGCTAAGCTCGGTAGCTCCTACAATGAGCAGTTCTTC.

The gene calls are TRBV30 and TRBJ2-7; 13 nucleotides match TRBD2. V lost 1 base to trimming and J lost 3 bases; unmatched junction nucleotides: 21. The CDR3 contains 21 residues. Germline V gene data show CDR1 as GTSNPN and CDR2 as SVGIG (reference sequence). CDR3: CAWSARLQRLAGGVSVYEQYF. CDR3 in DNA: TGTGCCTGGAGTGCCCGACTGCAGCGACTAGCGGGAGGAGTTAGTGTCTACGAGCAGTACTTC.

The chain couples TRBV29-1 to TRBJ2-1; the match to TRBD2 covers 12 bases. The J segment lost 4 bases and the V segment lost 6 bases, leaving 4 bases of the junction unmatched. Germline V gives CDR1 SQVTM, CDR2 ANQGSEA. This CDR3 comprises 14 residues. CDR3 amino acids: CSVRGTSGYNEQFF. CDR3 bases: TGCAGCGTGCGCGGGACTAGCGGGTACAATGAGCAGTTCTTC.

V usage is TRBV7-9 and J usage is TRBJ1-1, with 7 bases lining up with TRBD1. The V gene end was trimmed by 1 base and the J gene end by 5 bases; junction bases not matched to a gene: 4. Germline CDR1 is SEHNR and CDR2 is FQNEAQ (reference sequence). CDR3 size: 14 residues. The CDR3 bases are TGTGCCAGCAGCTTAGAGGGGGCGAGTACTGAAGCTTTCTTT. As protein: CASSLEGASTEAFF.

This clone was counted once. J is TRBJ2-1 and V is TRBV5-1, with 7 bases fitting TRBD2. V lost 3 bases and J lost 1; bases outside the gene matches: 4. CDR1 is SGHRS and CDR2 is YFSETQ in the germline V gene. The CDR3 is 15 amino acids. The CDR3 nucleotides read TGCGCCAGCAGCTCGTCTAGCGGATCCTACAATGAGCAGTTCTTC. This sequence encodes CASSSSSGSYNEQFF.

This clone was detected many times. The rearrangement uses TRBV6-1 and TRBJ1-2; weak D call: TRBD1 (6 bases). The CDR3 runs to 15 residues. The germline gives CDR1 MNHNS, CDR2 SASEGT. The V end lost 1 base, the J end lost 0 bases, and 9 bases lay between the germline ends. CDR3 sequence: CASSEDRVPNYGYTF. The CDR3, as DNA: TGTGCCAGCAGTGAAGACAGGGTCCCTAACTATGGCTACACCTTC.

The gene calls are TRBV5-4 and TRBJ2-3; 9 nucleotides agree with TRBD1. This CDR3 contains 17 residues. V was pared by 5 bases and J by 4 bases, with 14 bases of the junction left unmatched. Germline CDR1 SGHNT, CDR2 YYREEE (reference sequence). CDR3 bases: TGTGCCAGCAGTCCCCGGGTCCCGGGACAGGGCTCAGATACGCAGTATTTT. This codes for CASSPRVPGQGSDTQYF.

The V call is TRBV7-2, the J call TRBJ2-5; TRBD2 is a possible D gene (6 bases). From germline, CDR1 is SGHTA and CDR2 FQGNSA. V dropped 4 bases and J dropped 5 bases, with 14 bases sitting between them. This CDR3 comprises 14 residues. In nucleotides, the CDR3 is TGTGCCAGCAGCTCCATAGCGGCAAAGGAGACCCAGTACTTC. It is translated as CASSSIAAKETQYF. The full variable domain, completed using reference TRBV7-2 and TRBJ2-5, is GAGVSQSPSNKVTEKGKDVELRCDPISGHTALYWYRQSLGQGLEFLIYFQGNSAPDKSGLPSDRFSAERTGGSVSTLTIQRTQQEDSAVYLCASSSIAAKETQYFGPGTRLLVL.